These 27 T cell receptor beta chains came from one sample sequenced in a study of blood T cell repertoires in COVID-19. The assay was immunoSEQ multiplex PCR, and TCRdb's table has in-frame clones only and misses some. This table has approximately 250,000 clones, 83% appearing once. The sample was peripheral blood. The receptors were gathered from a woman in her fifties or sixties with acute or convalescent COVID-19.

This chain uses TRBV4-2 with TRBJ1-6, with D unclear. This CDR3 is 15 amino acids long. Trimming took 3 bases from V and 9 from J, leaving 15 bases between them. Germline values: CDR1 LGHNA, CDR2 YNFKEQ. DNA for the CDR3: TGTGCCAGCAGCCAGACACATGGTTCAGGTTCACCCCTCCACTTT. Protein product: CASSQTHGSGSPLHF.

The J gene is TRBJ1-5, the V gene TRBV7-9; D possibly corresponds to TRBD1 (5 bases). Germline assignment: CDR1 SEHNR and CDR2 FQNEAQ (reference sequence). This CDR3 is built from 14 residues. Trimming cost V 1 base and J 5 bases, with 9 bases left between them. The CDR3 DNA reads TGTGCCAGCAGCTTAGTCAGGGAGGATCAGCCCCAGCATTTT. Protein product: CASSLVREDQPQHF.

This clone occurred once. This chain connects TRBV6-5 to TRBJ2-1; 7 bases agree with TRBD2. Germline V gene data show CDR1 as MNHEY and CDR2 as SVGAGI. The CDR3 sequence is 15 residues long. The J segment lost 0 bases and the V segment lost 6 bases, leaving 5 bases of the junction unmatched. CDR3 sequence: CASRSGGSSYNEQFF. CDR3 sequence (DNA): TGTGCCAGCAGATCCGGGGGGAGCTCCTACAATGAGCAGTTCTTC.

The rearrangement uses TRBV6-5 and TRBJ2-1; weak D call: TRBD2 (5 bases). Germline V gene data show CDR1 as MNHEY and CDR2 as SVGAGI. The ends were cut back, 5 bases at V and 7 bases at J, with 12 bases in the middle. The CDR3 length is 13 residues. The CDR3 spells CASSPATGNEQFF. The CDR3 coding sequence is TGTGCCAGCAGTCCGGCTACGGGAAATGAGCAGTTCTTC.

This chain connects TRBV24-1 to TRBJ2-2; TRBD2 matches at 8 bases. The CDR3 is 15 residues long. With 7 bases clipped from V and 6 bases from J, the junction kept 9 bases outside the gene matches. CDR1 KGHDR and CDR2 SFDVKD come from the germline V gene. This CDR3 is CATRPAGRGAGELFF. CDR3 coding DNA: TGTGCCACCAGACCTGCTGGGCGGGGGGCCGGGGAGCTGTTTTTT.

The J gene is TRBJ1-1, the V gene TRBV7-9; D is ambiguous. This CDR3 has 14 amino acids. V was pared by 1 base and J by 9 bases, with 15 bases between. Germline V gives CDR1 SEHNR, CDR2 FQNEAQ (reference sequence). The CDR3 is CASSLDVGRSQAFF. CDR3 coding DNA: TGTGCCAGCAGCTTAGACGTAGGAAGGAGTCAAGCTTTCTTT.

The rearrangement joins TRBV6-5 to TRBJ1-6, with 7 positions matching TRBD1. The CDR3 covers 15 residues. Germline trimming cut 7 bases from V and 5 bases from J; bases unmatched to any gene: 8. Germline lookup yields CDR1 MNHEY and CDR2 SVGAGI. CDR3 in amino acids: CASTEMTGNNSPLHF. CDR3 sequence (DNA): TGTGCCAGCACCGAAATGACAGGGAATAATTCACCCCTCCACTTT.

The J gene is TRBJ1-6, the V gene TRBV6-2 or TRBV6-3, with unresolved D. Germline assignment: CDR1 MNHEY and CDR2 SVGEGT. CDR3 length equals 16 residues. Trimming took off 2 bases at V and 2 bases at J, with 10 bases between the two ends. The CDR3 DNA is TGTGCCAGCAGTTACGCGGCTAGTGCCTATAATTCACCCCTCCACTTT. Its protein is CASSYAASAYNSPLHF.

The V and J genes are TRBV19 and TRBJ2-6; tentative D call: TRBD2 (5 bases). Trimming removed 6 bases at V and 3 bases at J, with 12 bases between. CDR1 is LNHDA and CDR2 is SQIVND in the germline V gene (reference sequence). The CDR3 runs to 15 residues. Here the CDR3 reads CASRTRGGGANVLTF. The CDR3 DNA reads as TGTGCCAGTAGGACCCGGGGTGGTGGGGCCAACGTCCTGACTTTC.

This clone was counted only a few times. V and J are TRBV3-1 (or the pseudogene TRBV3-2) and TRBJ1-1; D might be TRBD1 (5 bases). Trimming removed 1 base at V and 12 bases at J, with 18 bases between. Germline assignment: CDR1 LGHDT and CDR2 YNNKEL (reference sequence). The CDR3 is 14 residues long. The CDR3 loop reads CASSQAWGGRETFF. In nucleotides, the CDR3 is TGTGCCAGCAGCCAAGCTTGGGGGGGAAGGGAGACTTTCTTT.

This chain uses TRBV24-1 with TRBJ1-5, with 9 bases that match TRBD1. V lost 6 bases and J lost 7; bases outside the gene matches: 6. This CDR3 spans 14 amino acids. Germline V gene data show CDR1 as KGHDR and CDR2 as SFDVKD. The CDR3 sequence: CATSSAGQGQPQHF. In DNA, the CDR3 is TGTGCCACCAGTTCCGCGGGACAGGGACAGCCCCAGCATTTT.

The chain links TRBV6-5 to TRBJ2-3; 7 bases are a match to TRBD2. This CDR3 contains 14 residues. Germline lookup yields CDR1 MNHEY and CDR2 SVGAGI. The V segment lost 5 bases and the J segment 0 bases; nucleotides outside the gene matches: 2. CDR3 residues: CASSLAESTDTQYF. The CDR3 bases are TGTGCCAGCAGTCTAGCGGAGAGCACAGATACGCAGTATTTT.

The rearrangement uses TRBV11-3 and TRBJ1-4; a possible D gene is TRBD1 (5 bases). CDR1 and CDR2 from the germline V gene are SGHNT and YENEEA. This CDR3 contains 17 residues. V lost 3 bases and J lost 0, with 14 bases in between. CDR3 in amino acids: CASSFAGGNATNEKLFF. CDR3 coding DNA: TGTGCCAGCAGCTTCGCCGGGGGAAATGCAACTAATGAAAAACTGTTTTTT.

This sequence joins TRBV30 and TRBJ2-7; 14 bases are a match to TRBD2. The CDR3 has 14 amino acids. V trimming: 7 bases; J trimming: 1 base; junction bases outside the gene matches: 3. Germline V gene lookup returns CDR1 GTSNPN and CDR2 SVGIG (reference sequence). DNA for the CDR3: TGTGCCTCCAGGACTAGCGGGAGGTCCTACGAGCAGTACTTC. Protein: CASRTSGRSYEQYF.

The chain recombines TRBV6-5 with TRBJ1-1, with 7 bases identical to TRBD1. Per germline, CDR1 MNHEY and CDR2 SVGAGI. V was pared by 0 bases and J by 6 bases, with 7 bases of the junction left unmatched. The CDR3 length is 15 residues. The DNA of the CDR3 is TGTGCCAGCAGTTACTCGATTAGGGGGCACTCTGAAGCTTTCTTT. Protein product: CASSYSIRGHSEAFF.

The rearrangement links TRBV2 to TRBJ1-2; TRBD1 is a possible D gene (6 bases). The V gene's germline CDR1 is SNHLY and CDR2 FYNNEI. There are 14 residues in the CDR3. Trimming took 4 bases from V and 4 from J, leaving 13 bases between them. This CDR3 is CASSGGGSPYGYTF. The CDR3 bases are TGTGCCAGCAGTGGTGGGGGCTCCCCCTATGGCTACACCTTC.

This rearrangement joins TRBV27 to TRBJ2-1; maybe TRBD2 (5 bases). The V gene's germline CDR1 is MNHEY and CDR2 SMNVEV (reference sequence). The CDR3 has 13 amino acids. V gave up 2 bases and J gave up 4 bases, with 6 bases separating them. This CDR3 is CASSLGRYNEQFF. The CDR3 DNA sequence: TGTGCCAGCAGTTTAGGGAGATACAATGAGCAGTTCTTC.

CDR3 sequence: CATSRDRAGELFF. In nucleotides, the CDR3 is TGTGCCACCAGCAGAGATCGAGCCGGGGAGCTGTTTTTT. The rearrangement joins TRBV15 to TRBJ2-2; D is uncertain. Germline CDR1 LNHNV, CDR2 YYDKDF (reference sequence). V lost 0 bases, J lost 6 bases, and 5 bases lay in between. The CDR3 runs to 13 residues. Drawing the rest from reference TRBV15 and TRBJ2-2, the complete variable domain is DAMVIQNPRYQVTQFGKPVTLSCSQTLNHNVMYWYQQKSSQAPKLLFHYYDKDFNNEADTPDNFQSRRPNTSFCFLDIRSPGLGDTAMYLCATSRDRAGELFFGEGSRLTVL.

The chain links TRBV20-1 to TRBJ2-1; D is possibly TRBD2 (5 bases). The CDR3 spans 13 residues. Trimming left V 3 bases short and J 8 bases short, with 14 bases between. Per germline, CDR1 DFQATT and CDR2 SNEGSKA (reference sequence). The DNA of the CDR3 is TGCAGTGCTAGTCGGCTAGCTACCGATGAGCAGTTCTTC. It encodes CSASRLATDEQFF.

This clone was seen just once. The chain couples TRBV30 to TRBJ1-3; 10 bases are shared with TRBD1. CDR3 length equals 15 residues. CDR1 and CDR2 from the germline V gene are GTSNPN and SVGIG (reference sequence). The V segment lost 2 bases and the J segment 1 base; nucleotides outside the gene matches: 2. CDR3 residues: CAWSPGQGSGNTIYF. The CDR3 nucleotides are TGTGCCTGGAGTCCGGGACAGGGGTCTGGAAACACCATATATTTT.

V is TRBV7-9 and J is TRBJ1-1; D may be TRBD1 (6 bases). Trimming shortened V by 2 bases and J by 0 bases, and 10 bases separated the two germline ends. CDR1 is SEHNR, CDR2 FQNEAQ, per germline (reference sequence). The CDR3 sequence is 15 residues long. CDR3 in DNA: TGTGCCAGCAGCTTATGGGGGCCCTTGAACACTGAAGCTTTCTTT. This sequence encodes CASSLWGPLNTEAFF.

The V gene is TRBV11-2, the J gene TRBJ2-5, with 12 bases fitting TRBD2. The CDR3 covers 14 residues. The germline CDR1 and CDR2 sequences are SGHAT and FQNNGV. J gave up 7 bases and V 3 bases, and 3 bases lay outside the gene matches. The CDR3 loop reads CASSFPGLAGTQYF. In nucleotides, the CDR3 is TGTGCCAGCAGCTTCCCGGGACTAGCGGGGACCCAGTACTTC. Supplemented by reference TRBV11-2 and TRBJ2-5, the full variable domain reads EAGVAQSPRYKIIEKRQSVAFWCNPISGHATLYWYQQILGQGPKLLIQFQNNGVVDDSQLPKDRFSAERLKGVDSTLKIQPAKLEDSAVYLCASSFPGLAGTQYFGPGTRLLVL.

The chain joins TRBV28 to TRBJ1-1; the match to TRBD1 covers 7 bases. The germline V gene has CDR1 MDHEN and CDR2 SYDVKM. This CDR3 has 14 residues. Unmatched junction bases numbered 7, after V lost 5 bases and J lost 4 bases. The CDR3 reads CASSLRQGFTEAFF. CDR3 DNA sequence: TGTGCCAGCAGTCTCCGACAGGGATTCACTGAAGCTTTCTTT.

The chain recombines TRBV6-2 or TRBV6-3 with TRBJ1-5; D gene uncertain. V shed 0 bases and J shed 7 bases, with 10 bases lying between them. In germline, CDR1 is MNHEY, CDR2 SVGEGT. The CDR3 has 14 amino acids. DNA of the CDR3: TGTGCCAGCAGTTACTCGATAGTTAACCAGCCCCAGCATTTT. Protein product: CASSYSIVNQPQHF.

The rearrangement links TRBV6-1 to TRBJ2-7; 7 bases agree with TRBD1. Germline V lookup: CDR1 MNHNS, CDR2 SASEGT. The CDR3 totals 14 residues. Germline trimming cut 6 bases from V and 7 bases from J; bases unmatched to any gene: 12. The CDR3 protein is CASSFRQGSREQYF. The CDR3, as DNA: TGTGCCAGCAGCTTCAGACAGGGCTCTCGAGAGCAGTACTTC.

The genes are TRBV6-5 and TRBJ1-2; TRBD1 agrees at 9 bases. Germline CDR1 is MNHEY and CDR2 is SVGAGI. The V and J ends lost 9 bases and 10 bases, in that order; junction bases with no gene match: 12. This CDR3 has 13 residues. CDR3 amino acids: CASGVGQGSYYTF. CDR3 in DNA: TGTGCCAGTGGCGTCGGACAGGGGTCCTACTACACCTTC.

The chain combines TRBV4-1 with TRBJ2-7, with 7 bases matching TRBD1. The CDR3 is made up of 19 amino acids. CDR1 is MGHRA and CDR2 is YSYEKL in the germline V gene. V trimming: 0 bases; J trimming: 3 bases; junction bases outside the gene matches: 17. CDR3 sequence reads: CASSQDFDSGTERDYEQYF. CDR3 DNA: TGCGCCAGCAGCCAAGATTTCGACTCCGGGACAGAGAGGGACTACGAGCAGTACTTC.